The clone carrying this TCR beta chain was detected a few times. This entry belongs to a study of cytomegalovirus exposure and HLA in healthy donors. Study information: Unique TCRs numbering some 80 million, obtained from HLA-typed donors, made up an early data release.

The PCR contained 60 Vbeta and 13 Jbeta primers. Sequencing was performed with immunoSEQ multiplex PCR; in TCRdb, only in-frame clones are kept and a portion is missing. The data hold about 190,000 clones, with roughly four fifths observed a single time. Sequencing was carried out using PBMCs. The sequence derives from a woman aged 30 to 39 in good health and CMV-seropositive.

CDR3 sequence (DNA): TGTGCCAGTACCACGAAGGGGACTCGGAACACCGGGGAGCTGTTTTTT. Protein sequence: CASTTKGTRNTGELFF. The V gene is TRBV19, the J gene TRBJ2-2, with TRBD2 as a possible D gene (6 bases). Germline V gene data show CDR1 as LNHDA and CDR2 as SQIVND (reference sequence). The CDR3 covers 16 residues. The V end lost 7 bases, the J end lost 1 base, and 16 bases lay between the germline ends.